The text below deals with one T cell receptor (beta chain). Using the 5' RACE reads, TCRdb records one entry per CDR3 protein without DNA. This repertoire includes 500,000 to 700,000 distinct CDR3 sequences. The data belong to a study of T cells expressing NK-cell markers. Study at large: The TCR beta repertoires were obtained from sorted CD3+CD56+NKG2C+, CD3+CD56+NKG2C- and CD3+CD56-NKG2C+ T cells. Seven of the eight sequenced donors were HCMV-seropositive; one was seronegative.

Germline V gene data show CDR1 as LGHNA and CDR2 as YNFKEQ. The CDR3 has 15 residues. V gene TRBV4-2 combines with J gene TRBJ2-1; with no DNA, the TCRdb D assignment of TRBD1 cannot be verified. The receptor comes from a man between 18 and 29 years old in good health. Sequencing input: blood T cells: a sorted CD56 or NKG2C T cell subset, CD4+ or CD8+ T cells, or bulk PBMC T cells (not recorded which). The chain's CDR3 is CASSQEGNRDNEQFF.